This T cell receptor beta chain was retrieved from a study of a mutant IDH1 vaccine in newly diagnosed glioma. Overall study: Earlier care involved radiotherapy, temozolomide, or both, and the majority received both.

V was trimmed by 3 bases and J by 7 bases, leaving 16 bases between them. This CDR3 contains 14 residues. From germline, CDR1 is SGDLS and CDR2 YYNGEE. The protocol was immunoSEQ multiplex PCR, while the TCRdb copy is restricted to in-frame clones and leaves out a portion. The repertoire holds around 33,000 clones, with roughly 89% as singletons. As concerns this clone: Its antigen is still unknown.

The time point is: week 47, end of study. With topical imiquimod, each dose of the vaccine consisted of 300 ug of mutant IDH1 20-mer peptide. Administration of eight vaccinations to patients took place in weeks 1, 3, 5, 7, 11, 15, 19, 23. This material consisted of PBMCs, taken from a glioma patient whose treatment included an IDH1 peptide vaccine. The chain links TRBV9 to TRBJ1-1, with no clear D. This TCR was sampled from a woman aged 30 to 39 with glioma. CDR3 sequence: CASSGVRSFDEAFF. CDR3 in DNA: TGTGCCAGCAGCGGAGTTCGTTCCTTCGATGAAGCTTTCTTT.